The entry below describes one T cell receptor (beta chain). Antigen unknown. The entry originates in a study of OX40 agonist ivuxolimab in advanced cancers. In the study overall: Melanoma, hepatocellular carcinoma, head and neck or renal cell cancer occurred in dose-escalation patients.

CDR3 size: 12 residues. The germline V gene has CDR1 MNHNY and CDR2 SVGAGI (reference sequence). The ends were cut back, 8 bases at V and 2 bases at J, with 8 bases in the middle. TCRdb's copy holds only in-frame clones and misses some; the assay was immunoSEQ multiplex PCR. The table includes around 45,000 clones, approximately 86% detected once. Samples were taken at baseline and on day 1 of cycles 4 and 7. Whole-study results and caveats: The expanded peripheral T cells' antigen specificity was not determined. At 0.1 to 3.0 mg/kg, clonal expansion of CD4+ and CD8+ blood T cells had occurred by week 6.

The sequence derives from an adult with an advanced solid tumor such as melanoma, head and neck, liver or kidney cancer. The rearrangement links TRBV6-6 to TRBJ2-3; tentatively, D is TRBD1 (6 bases). This specimen was CD4+ or CD8+ T cells sorted from blood, taken in a trial of the OX40 agonist ivuxolimab. CDR3 in DNA: TGTGCCAGCGGGGGCCTCACAGATACGCAGTATTTT. It codes for CASGGLTDTQYF.